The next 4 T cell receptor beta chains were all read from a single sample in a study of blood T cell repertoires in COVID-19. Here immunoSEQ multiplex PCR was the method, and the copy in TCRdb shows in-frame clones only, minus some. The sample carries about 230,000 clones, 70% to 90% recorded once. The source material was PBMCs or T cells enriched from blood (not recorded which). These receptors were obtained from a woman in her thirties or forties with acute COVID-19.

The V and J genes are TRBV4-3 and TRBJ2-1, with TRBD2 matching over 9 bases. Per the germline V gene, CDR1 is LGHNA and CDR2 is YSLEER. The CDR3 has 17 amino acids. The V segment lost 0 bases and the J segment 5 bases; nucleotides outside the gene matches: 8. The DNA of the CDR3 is TGCGCCAGCAGCCAAGAGTATAGGCTAGCGGGAAACAATGAGCAGTTCTTC. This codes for CASSQEYRLAGNNEQFF.

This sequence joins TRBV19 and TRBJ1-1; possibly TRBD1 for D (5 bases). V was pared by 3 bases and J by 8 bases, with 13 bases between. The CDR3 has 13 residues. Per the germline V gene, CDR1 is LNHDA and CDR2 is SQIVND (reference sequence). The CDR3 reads CASSIALRTEAFF. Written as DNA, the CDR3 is TGTGCCAGTAGTATTGCCCTTCGGACAGAAGCTTTCTTT. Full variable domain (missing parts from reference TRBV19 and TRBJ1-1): DGGITQSPKYLFRKEGQNVTLSCEQNLNHDAMYWYRQDPGQGLRLIYYSQIVNDFQKGDIAEGYSVSREKKESFPLTVTSAQKNPTAFYLCASSIALRTEAFFGQGTRLTVV.

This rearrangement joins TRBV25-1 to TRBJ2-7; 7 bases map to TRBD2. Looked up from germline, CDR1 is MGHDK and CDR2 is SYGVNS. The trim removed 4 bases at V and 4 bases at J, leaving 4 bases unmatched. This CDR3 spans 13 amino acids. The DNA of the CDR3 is TGTGCCAGCAGTGGGCCTAGCGGATACGAGCAGTACGTC. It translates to CASSGPSGYEQYV.

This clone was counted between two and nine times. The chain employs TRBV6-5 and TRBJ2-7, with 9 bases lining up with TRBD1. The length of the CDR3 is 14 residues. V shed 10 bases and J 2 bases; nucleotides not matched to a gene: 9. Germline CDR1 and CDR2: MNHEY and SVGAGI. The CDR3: CATYRGHGAYEQYF. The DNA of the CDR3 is TGTGCCACCTACAGGGGGCATGGGGCCTACGAGCAGTACTTC.